Following are 11 T cell receptor beta chains from one sample sequenced in a study of blood T cell repertoires in COVID-19. Here immunoSEQ multiplex PCR was the method, and the copy in TCRdb shows in-frame clones only, minus some. The sample shows nearly 350,000 clones, 85% to 90% of them seen only once. Sequencing was performed on peripheral blood. These receptors were obtained from a woman between 50 and 59 years old with COVID-19, enrolled during active disease.

This clone was picked up a small number of times. The chain joins TRBV4-2 to TRBJ1-2; maybe TRBD1 (6 bases). Germline assignment: CDR1 LGHNA and CDR2 YNFKEQ. This CDR3 has 14 amino acids. V was pared by 2 bases and J by 7 bases, with 14 bases between. CDR3 protein: CASSQTDRFGGYTF. CDR3 DNA sequence: TGTGCCAGCAGCCAAACAGACAGGTTTGGTGGCTACACCTTC.

The chain employs TRBV6-6 and TRBJ1-5; D is unresolved. Germline V gives CDR1 MNHNY, CDR2 SVGAGI (reference sequence). This CDR3 region has 16 residues. The V gene lost 0 bases and the J gene lost 7 bases, with 16 bases spanning the gap. Written as DNA, the CDR3 is TGTGCCAGCAGTTACTCGTTAACGGGGTTCGGGCAGCCCCAGCATTTT. Amino acids: CASSYSLTGFGQPQHF.

This clone appeared a single time. The CDR3 DNA is TGTGCCAGCTCACCGCTCGCCCAGGGATGGGACTCTGGAAACACCATATATTTT. It specifies CASSPLAQGWDSGNTIYF. The chain uses TRBV18 and TRBJ1-3, with TRBD1 as a possible D gene (5 bases). V was pared by 3 bases and J by 0 bases, with 18 bases between. CDR3 length: 18 residues. The V gene's germline CDR1 is KGHSH and CDR2 LQKENI. Drawing the rest from reference TRBV18 and TRBJ1-3, the complete variable domain is NAGVMQNPRHLVRRRGQEARLRCSPMKGHSHVYWYRQLPEEGLKFMVYLQKENIIDESGMPKERFSAEFPKEGPSILRIQQVVRGDSAAYFCASSPLAQGWDSGNTIYFGEGSWLTVV.

The chain joins TRBV14 to TRBJ2-7; D may be TRBD1 (6 bases). Germline lookup yields CDR1 SGHDN and CDR2 FVKESK. There are 14 residues in the CDR3. Trimming pared 3 bases from V and 5 bases from J, leaving 14 bases between. CDR3 DNA: TGTGCCAGCAGCCAGAGGACAGCCCCTGACGAGCAGTACTTC. This gives the protein CASSQRTAPDEQYF.

The gene calls are TRBV4-1 and TRBJ2-5; 9 positions match TRBD1. CDR1 and CDR2 from the germline V gene are MGHRA and YSYEKL. V trimming: 4 bases; J trimming: 5 bases; junction bases outside the gene matches: 8. The CDR3 is 15 amino acids. The CDR3 protein is CASSRQYRGQETQYF. The CDR3 DNA reads as TGCGCCAGCAGCCGGCAATACAGGGGGCAGGAGACCCAGTACTTC.

The V call is TRBV6-1, the J call TRBJ1-2, with a weak D call TRBD1 (5 bases). This CDR3 has 17 residues. The germline V gene encodes CDR1 MNHNS and CDR2 SASEGT. The V end was cut by 4 bases, the J end by 2 bases, with 20 bases between. The CDR3 reads CASSVGQGFPSNYGYTF. CDR3 sequence (DNA): TGTGCCAGCAGTGTAGGGCAGGGTTTTCCTTCCAACTATGGCTACACCTTC.

This chain connects TRBV6-2 or TRBV6-3 to TRBJ2-3; the D is unclear. The CDR3 sequence is 12 residues long. Trimming pared 6 bases from V and 13 bases from J, leaving 17 bases between. Germline loops: CDR1 MNHEY, CDR2 SVGEGT. In DNA form, the CDR3 reads TGTGCCAGCAGCCTCCACGGTCCTCGGGAGTATTTT. This translates into CASSLHGPREYF.

The chain joins TRBV23-1 to TRBJ1-6; D remains unclear. TRBV23-1 is recorded as an ORF, its role being uncertain. The CDR3 sequence is 15 residues long. Trimming took 3 bases from V and 10 from J, leaving 16 bases between them. The CDR3 DNA reads TGCGCCAGCAGTCACCAAGGAAGTGTGGGCTCACCCCTCCACTTT. This translates into CASSHQGSVGSPLHF.

The rearrangement joins TRBV18 to TRBJ2-1; TRBD2 might be the D (6 bases). V lost 1 base to trimming and J lost 1 base, with 8 bases between them. The CDR3 loop spans 15 amino acids. CDR1 and CDR2 from the germline V gene are KGHSH and LQKENI. Here the CDR3 DNA reads TGTGCCAGCTCACCACTAGCGGCTTCCTACAATGAGCAGTTCTTC. It is translated as CASSPLAASYNEQFF.

The chain is built from TRBV5-4 and TRBJ2-1; the match to TRBD1 covers 11 bases. This CDR3 is 16 amino acids long. After removal of 5 bases from V and 3 bases from J, the junction contained 7 bases not matched to a gene. The germline V gene encodes CDR1 SGHNT and CDR2 YYREEE (reference sequence). DNA for the CDR3: TGTGCCAGCAGTCGCACCGGGACAGGGGGCTACAATGAGCAGTTCTTC. Residues: CASSRTGTGGYNEQFF.

The V and J genes are TRBV7-9 and TRBJ1-1; D gene ambiguous. V was shortened by 0 bases and J by 7 bases, with 15 bases between the two germline ends. Germline V gives CDR1 SEHNR, CDR2 FQNEAQ (reference sequence). CDR3 length: 15 residues. CDR3 protein: CASSLATTSVGEAFF. CDR3 DNA: TGTGCCAGCAGCTTAGCGACAACCTCAGTAGGTGAAGCTTTCTTT.